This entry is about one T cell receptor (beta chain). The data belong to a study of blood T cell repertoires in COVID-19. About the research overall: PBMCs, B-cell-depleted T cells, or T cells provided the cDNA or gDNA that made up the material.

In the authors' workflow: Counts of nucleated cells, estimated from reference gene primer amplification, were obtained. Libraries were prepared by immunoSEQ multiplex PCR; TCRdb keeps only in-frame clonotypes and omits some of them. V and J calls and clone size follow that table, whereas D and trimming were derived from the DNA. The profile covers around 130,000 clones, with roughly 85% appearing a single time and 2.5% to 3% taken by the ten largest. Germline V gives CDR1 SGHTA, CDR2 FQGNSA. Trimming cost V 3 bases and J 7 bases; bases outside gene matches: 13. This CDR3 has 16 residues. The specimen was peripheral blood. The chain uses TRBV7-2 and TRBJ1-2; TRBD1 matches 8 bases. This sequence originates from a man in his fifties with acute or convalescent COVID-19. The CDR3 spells CASSLFAGGQGSGYTF. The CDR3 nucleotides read TGTGCCAGCAGCTTGTTTGCAGGAGGACAGGGATCTGGCTACACCTTC.